This T cell receptor beta chain was observed in a study of T-cell reconstitution after alpha-beta-depleted transplantation in children. This clonotype was observed a few times. V lost 5 bases and J 3 bases, leaving 5 bases between the germline ends. CDR1 is DFQATT and CDR2 is SNEGSKA in the germline V gene (reference sequence). This CDR3 region has 11 residues. Library preparation (for TCRbeta) was performed with unique molecular identifiers. TCRdb analysed the PCR reads with MiXCR anew, one entry per CDR3 protein. The profile covers some 460,000 distinct CDR3 sequences, with about a sixth appearing a single time and around 28% taken by the ten largest.

The chain links TRBV20-1 to TRBJ2-1; D call uncertain. The sequenced sample was PBMCs, mostly from graft donor cells, obtained 360 days after TCRalphabeta/CD19-depleted stem cell transplant. This receptor was obtained from a boy less than two years old who had a stem cell transplant for Wiskott-Aldrich syndrome, so the T cells may come from the graft donor. The CDR3 region is CSAVGYNEQFF. The CDR3 coding sequence is TGCAGTGCTGTTGGCTACAATGAGCAGTTCTTC.